The clone carrying this T cell receptor beta chain is a singleton in its sample. Germline V CDR1 and CDR2: MNHEY, SVGAGI. The CDR3 is 17 amino acids. The junction had 10 bases not matched to a gene; V was cut back by 0 bases and J by 3 bases. TCRdb analysed the reads with MiXCR anew, one entry per CDR3 protein. The sample records fewer than 700,000 distinct CDR3 sequences, more than 20% being singletons. The record originates from a study of T cell repertoires in cytomegalovirus infection. Source material: CD8+ T cells from PBMCs. The rearrangement joins TRBV6-5 to TRBJ1-2; 7 bases are shared with TRBD1. The TCR was taken from a human donor in good health (CMV status not recorded). Some clones in this sample may be carry-over from other donors' samples. The chain's CDR3 is CASSYSTGTQGHYGYTF. For the CDR3, the DNA is TGTGCCAGCAGTTACTCGACAGGGACCCAGGGGCACTATGGCTACACCTTC.